This entry lists 10 T cell receptor beta chains sequenced from one sample in a study of patients and donors after allogeneic stem cell transplantation. TCRdb re-derived calls from the RT-PCR reads in MiXCR, one entry per CDR3 protein. This sample yields about a million distinct CDR3 sequences, of which over 15% are seen a single time; roughly 6% belongs to the top ten. Sequencing input: blood, either unsorted or a sorted T cell fraction (not recorded which). The receptor source for this set is a human donor who was either an allogeneic HSCT recipient or a stem cell or donor lymphocyte infusion donor (not recorded which). It is not recorded whose cells these are; they may come from a transplant donor.

The rearrangement joins TRBV15 to TRBJ2-7; D is undetermined. This CDR3 contains 17 residues. V shed 5 bases and J shed 3 bases, with 23 bases lying between them. Germline V gene lookup returns CDR1 LNHNV and CDR2 YYDKDF (reference sequence). The chain's CDR3 is CATSRIGEYPALYEQYF. In nucleotides, the CDR3 is TGTGCCACCAGCCGTATCGGAGAATACCCGGCCCTCTACGAGCAGTACTTC.

In this sample, this clonotype turned up many times. The chain carries TRBV20-1 and TRBJ2-7; D remains unclear. Trimming stripped 3 bases from V and 0 bases from J, with 15 bases between. In germline, CDR1 is DFQATT, CDR2 SNEGSKA (reference sequence). CDR3 length: 15 residues. The CDR3 here is CSARAFRVGSYEQYF. The CDR3 coding sequence is TGCAGTGCTAGGGCTTTCCGCGTGGGCTCCTACGAGCAGTACTTC.

This clonotype was picked up a small number of times. The V call is TRBV29-1, the J call TRBJ1-1; TRBD1 might be the D (6 bases). V gave up 5 bases and J gave up 10 bases, with 20 bases separating them. Germline-derived CDR1 and CDR2 are SQVTM and ANQGSEA. The CDR3 runs 13 residues. The chain's CDR3 is CSVIGQHGAGAFF. CDR3 DNA sequence: TGCAGCGTTATCGGACAGCATGGAGCCGGAGCTTTCTTT.

V gene TRBV6-1 combines with J gene TRBJ1-2; D remains ambiguous. The CDR3 is 14 amino acids. V was clipped by 8 bases and J by 5 bases, with 18 bases between them. Germline CDR1 and CDR2: MNHNS and SASEGT. The CDR3: CASLEVRNGYGYTF. The CDR3 coding sequence is TGTGCCAGCCTTGAAGTCAGGAATGGGTATGGCTACACCTTC.

This clonotype was counted only a few times. The chain has TRBV7-2 and TRBJ1-3; D is uncertain. The CDR3 consists of 15 residues. Germline V lookup: CDR1 SGHTA, CDR2 FQGNSA. Trimming cost V 1 base and J 0 bases, with 7 bases left between them. CDR3 protein: CASSLERISGNTIYF. The CDR3 bases are TGTGCCAGCAGCTTAGAGCGTATCTCTGGAAACACCATATATTTT.

V and J are TRBV20-1 and TRBJ2-1; D ambiguous. Germline lookup yields CDR1 DFQATT and CDR2 SNEGSKA (reference sequence). V gave up 1 base and J gave up 9 bases, with 16 bases separating them. The CDR3 is 14 amino acids. The CDR3 reads CSARADTLATEQFF. In nucleotides, the CDR3 is TGCAGTGCTAGAGCCGATACGTTAGCTACTGAGCAGTTCTTC.

The chain uses TRBV3-1 and TRBJ1-6; D remains ambiguous. In germline, CDR1 is LGHDT, CDR2 YNNKEL (reference sequence). The CDR3 length is 16 residues. Trimming took off 1 base at V and 6 bases at J, with 13 bases between the two ends. The CDR3 sequence: CASSQVRLRGNSPLHF. The CDR3 DNA follows: TGTGCCAGCAGCCAAGTTAGACTTCGAGGTAATTCACCCCTCCACTTT.

The rearrangement joins TRBV9 to TRBJ2-3; D is uncertain. V was trimmed by 4 bases and J by 1 base, leaving 19 bases between them. This CDR3 is 17 amino acids long. The germline V gene encodes CDR1 SGDLS and CDR2 YYNGEE. The CDR3 coding sequence is TGTGCCAGCAGCTACCGTGGACGCTCTGAGGGCACAGATACGCAGTATTTT. Residues: CASSYRGRSEGTDTQYF.

The V and J genes are TRBV12-3 or TRBV12-4 and TRBJ1-3, with a possible D match to TRBD1 (6 bases). V was shortened by 5 bases and J by 8 bases, with 16 bases between the two germline ends. The length of the CDR3 is 14 residues. The CDR3 here is CASSPTGIVDTIYF. CDR3 bases: TGTGCCAGCAGTCCAACAGGGATAGTGGACACCATATATTTT.

V is TRBV12-3 or TRBV12-4 and J is TRBJ1-5, with D unclear. V lost 6 bases, J lost 1 base, and 10 bases lay in between. CDR3 size: 14 residues. The CDR3, as DNA: TGTGCCAGCAGCCCAACCAACAGCAATCAGCCCCAGCATTTT. Protein: CASSPTNSNQPQHF.